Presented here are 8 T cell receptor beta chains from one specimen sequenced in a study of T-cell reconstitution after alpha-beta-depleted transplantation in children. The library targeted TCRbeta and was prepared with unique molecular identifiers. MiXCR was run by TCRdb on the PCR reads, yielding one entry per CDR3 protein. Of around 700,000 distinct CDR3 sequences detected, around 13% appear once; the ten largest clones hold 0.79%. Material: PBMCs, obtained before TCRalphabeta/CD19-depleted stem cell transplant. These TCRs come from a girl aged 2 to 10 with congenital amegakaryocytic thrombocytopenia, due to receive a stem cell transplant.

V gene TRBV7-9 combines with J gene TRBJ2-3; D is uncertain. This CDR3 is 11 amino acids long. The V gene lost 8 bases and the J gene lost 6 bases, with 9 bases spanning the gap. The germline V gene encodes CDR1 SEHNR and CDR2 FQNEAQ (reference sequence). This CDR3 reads CASGFLDTQYF. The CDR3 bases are TGTGCCAGCGGATTTCTGGATACGCAGTATTTT.

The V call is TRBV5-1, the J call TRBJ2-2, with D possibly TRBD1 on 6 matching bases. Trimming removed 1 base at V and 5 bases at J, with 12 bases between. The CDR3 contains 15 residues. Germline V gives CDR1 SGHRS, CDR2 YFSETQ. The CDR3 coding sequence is TGCGCCAGCAGCTTGATGAACAGGGAAACCGGGGAGCTGTTTTTT. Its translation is CASSLMNRETGELFF.

This chain's CDR3 is CASIYPSSYEQYF. CDR3 in DNA: TGTGCCTCGATCTACCCAAGCTCCTACGAGCAGTACTTC. This chain connects TRBV30 to TRBJ2-7; D ambiguous. CDR1 and CDR2 from the germline V gene are GTSNPN and SVGIG (reference sequence). This CDR3 is 13 amino acids long. V dropped 7 bases and J dropped 0 bases, with 13 bases sitting between them.

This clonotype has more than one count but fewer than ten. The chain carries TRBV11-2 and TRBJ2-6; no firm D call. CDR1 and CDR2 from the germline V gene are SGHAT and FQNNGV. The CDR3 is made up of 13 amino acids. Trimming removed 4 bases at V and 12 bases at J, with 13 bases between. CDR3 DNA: TGTGCCAGCAGCTCCGCATCAAACAGCGTCCTGACTTTC. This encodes CASSSASNSVLTF.

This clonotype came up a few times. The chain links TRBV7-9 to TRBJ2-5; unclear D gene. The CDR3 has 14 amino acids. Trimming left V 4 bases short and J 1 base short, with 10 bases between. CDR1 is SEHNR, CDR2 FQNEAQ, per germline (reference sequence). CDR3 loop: CASSSATFQETQYF. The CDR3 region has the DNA TGTGCCAGCAGCTCTGCTACCTTCCAAGAGACCCAGTACTTC. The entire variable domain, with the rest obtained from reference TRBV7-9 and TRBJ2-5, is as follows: DTGVSQNPRHKITKRGQNVTFRCDPISEHNRLYWYRQTLGQGPEFLTYFQNEAQLEKSRLLSDRFSAERPKGSFSTLEIQRTEQGDSAMYLCASSSATFQETQYFGPGTRLLVL.

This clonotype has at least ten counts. The CDR3: CASRTSGTSLSDTQYF. The CDR3 coding sequence is TGTGCCAGCAGAACCTCCGGGACTAGTCTTTCAGATACGCAGTATTTT. This chain joins TRBV6-1 and TRBJ2-3; 8 bases align to TRBD2. Germline CDR1 MNHNS, CDR2 SASEGT. J lost 4 bases, V lost 6 bases, and 12 bases had no gene match. CDR3 length equals 16 residues.

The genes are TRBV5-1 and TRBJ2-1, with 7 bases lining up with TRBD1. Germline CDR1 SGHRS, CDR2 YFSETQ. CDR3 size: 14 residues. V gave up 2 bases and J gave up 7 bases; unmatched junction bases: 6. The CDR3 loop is CASSFSQGENEQFF. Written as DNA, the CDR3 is TGCGCCAGCAGCTTCAGTCAGGGGGAGAATGAGCAGTTCTTC.

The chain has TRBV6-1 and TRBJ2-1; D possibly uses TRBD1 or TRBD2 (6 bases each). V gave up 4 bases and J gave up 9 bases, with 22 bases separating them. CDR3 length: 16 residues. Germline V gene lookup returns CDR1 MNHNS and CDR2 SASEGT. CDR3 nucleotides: TGTGCCAGCAGTGGGGCCCCGGGACTCGAAGGGGGTGAGCAGTTCTTC. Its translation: CASSGAPGLEGGEQFF.